This TCR beta chain is from a study of shared clonotypes between healthy human individuals. The overall study: The donor group consisted of a couple of women and a few men, aged 18 to 49. CD4 naive and CD4 memory each took three plates per donor, while CD8 naive took two and CD8 memory one.

Per the authors' pipeline: ImmunoSEQ sequences covered only the junction and lacked quality scores; filtering therefore differed. Assay: immunoSEQ multiplex PCR; the TCRdb copy retains only in-frame clones and omits some. Clone size and V and J calls were adopted from that table, with D and trimming inferred from the DNA. The sample consists of 1,400,000 or so clones, roughly 98.5% of them appearing once. Trimming removed 9 bases from V and 0 bases from J, with 12 bases in between. The germline gives CDR1 MNHEY, CDR2 SMNVEV (reference sequence). The CDR3 sequence is 13 residues long. The V and J genes are TRBV27 and TRBJ2-7; TRBD1 might be the D (6 bases). The clonotype was recovered from a man aged 25 to 40 in good health. The sample was naive CD4+ T cells sorted from blood. Regarding subset: CD45RA+ positively selected. CDR3 amino acids: CASAGTSSYEQYF. CDR3 bases: TGTGCCAGTGCCGGGACAAGCTCCTACGAGCAGTACTTC.